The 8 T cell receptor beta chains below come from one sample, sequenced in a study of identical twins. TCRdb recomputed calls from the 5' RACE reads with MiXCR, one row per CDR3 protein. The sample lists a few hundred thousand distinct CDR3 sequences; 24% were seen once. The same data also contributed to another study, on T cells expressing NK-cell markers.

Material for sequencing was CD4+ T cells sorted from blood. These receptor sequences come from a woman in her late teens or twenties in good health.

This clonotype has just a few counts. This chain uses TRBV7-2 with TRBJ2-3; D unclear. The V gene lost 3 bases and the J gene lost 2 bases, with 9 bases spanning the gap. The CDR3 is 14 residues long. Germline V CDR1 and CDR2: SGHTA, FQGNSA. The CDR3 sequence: CASSFGRVTDTQYF. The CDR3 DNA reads TGTGCCAGCAGCTTTGGACGGGTCACAGATACGCAGTATTTT.

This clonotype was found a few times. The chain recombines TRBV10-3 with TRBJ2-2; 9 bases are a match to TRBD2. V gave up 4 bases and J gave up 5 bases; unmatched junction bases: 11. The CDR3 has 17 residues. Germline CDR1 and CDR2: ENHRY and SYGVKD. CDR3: CAISARSSGEATGELFF. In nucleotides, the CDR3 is TGTGCCATCAGTGCGAGGTCTAGCGGGGAGGCGACCGGGGAGCTGTTTTTT.

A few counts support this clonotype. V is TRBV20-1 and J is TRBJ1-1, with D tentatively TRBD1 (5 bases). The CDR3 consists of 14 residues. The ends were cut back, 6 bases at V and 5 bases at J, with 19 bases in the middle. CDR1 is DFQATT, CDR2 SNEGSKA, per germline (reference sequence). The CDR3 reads CSALGVGGTTEAFF. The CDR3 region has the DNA TGCAGTGCCCTCGGGGTCGGAGGGACTACTGAAGCTTTCTTT.

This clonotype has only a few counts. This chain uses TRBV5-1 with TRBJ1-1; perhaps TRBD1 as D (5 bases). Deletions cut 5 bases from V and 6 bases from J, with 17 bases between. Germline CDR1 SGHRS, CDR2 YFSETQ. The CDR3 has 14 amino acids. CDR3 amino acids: CASRDRTGGAEAFF. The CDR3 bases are TGCGCCAGCAGAGACCGGACGGGGGGAGCTGAAGCTTTCTTT.

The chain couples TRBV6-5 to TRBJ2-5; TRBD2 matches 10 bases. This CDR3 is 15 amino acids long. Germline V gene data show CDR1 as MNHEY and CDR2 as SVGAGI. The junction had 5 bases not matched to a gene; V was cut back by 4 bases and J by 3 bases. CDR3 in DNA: TGTGCCAGCAGTTTGGCTAGCGGGGGAGAAGAGACCCAGTACTTC. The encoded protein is CASSLASGGEETQYF.

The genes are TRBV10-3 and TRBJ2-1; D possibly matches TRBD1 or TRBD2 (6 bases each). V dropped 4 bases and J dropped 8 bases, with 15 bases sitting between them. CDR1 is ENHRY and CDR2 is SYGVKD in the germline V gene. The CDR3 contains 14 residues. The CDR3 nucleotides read TGTGCCATCAGTGCCTCAACCGGGGGCGATGAGCAGTTCTTC. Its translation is CAISASTGGDEQFF.

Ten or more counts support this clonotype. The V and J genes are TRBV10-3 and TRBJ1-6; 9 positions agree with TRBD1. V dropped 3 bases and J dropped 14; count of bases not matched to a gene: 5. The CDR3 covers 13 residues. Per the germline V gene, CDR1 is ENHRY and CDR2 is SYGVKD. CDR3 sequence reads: CAISDRTGDTLHF. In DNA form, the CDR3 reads TGTGCCATCAGTGATCGGACAGGGGACACCCTCCACTTT.

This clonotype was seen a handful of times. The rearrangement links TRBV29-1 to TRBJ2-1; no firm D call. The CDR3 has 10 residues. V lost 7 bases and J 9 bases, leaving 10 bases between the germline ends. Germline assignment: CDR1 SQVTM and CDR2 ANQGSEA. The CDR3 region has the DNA TGCAGCGCCGGGTCAAGTGAGCAGTTCTTC. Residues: CSAGSSEQFF.